This passage covers 5 T cell receptor beta chains from one sample sequenced in a study of T cell clonality in common variable immunodeficiency. TCRdb's table, derived via immunoSEQ multiplex PCR, lists solely in-frame clones and lacks some. Listed for the sample are 40,000 to 45,000 clones, none seen a single time. Input material: peripheral blood mononuclear cells. All receptors come from a person between 18 and 75 years old in good health.

This clone appeared many times. The CDR3 is cut off 3 residues early in the read; its end comes from the germline J gene. V gene TRBV13 combines with J gene TRBJ1-1; 7 positions agree with TRBD1. CDR1 is PRHDT and CDR2 is FYEKMQ in the germline V gene (reference sequence). The CDR3 is 14 amino acids. J was trimmed by 3 bases and V by 8 bases; bases with no gene match: 9. The sequenced part of the CDR3 DNA is TGTGCCAGCTCGAAAGGGGGCTTCTACACTGAA. Translating gives CASSKGGFYTE. The entire CDR3 is CASSKGGFYTEAFF.

This clone was detected ten times or more. The read stops 3 residues short of the end of the CDR3; the missing end is completed from the germline J gene. The chain couples TRBV20-1 to TRBJ1-1; 9 positions agree with TRBD1. CDR1 and CDR2 (germline): DFQATT, SNEGSKA (reference sequence). The CDR3 is 18 amino acids. The CDR3 DNA, read in part, is TGCAGTGCTAGAGATCAGGGAGGTGAGGGACAGGGCAGTAGAAAA. Protein: CSARDQGGEGQGSRK. The complete CDR3 sequence is CSARDQGGEGQGSRKAFF.

This clone was detected ten times or more. The read ends 3 residues before the CDR3 terminus; that terminus is restored from the germline J gene. Other DNA sequences within the sample encode an identical CDR3. This chain uses TRBV5-1 with TRBJ1-4, with 7 bases identical to TRBD1. Germline CDR1 SGHRS, CDR2 YFSETQ. V trimming: 2 bases; J trimming: 8 bases; junction bases outside the gene matches: 6. This CDR3 has 14 amino acids. CDR3 region: CASSFQGGGEKLFF. The DNA read from the CDR3 is TGCGCCAGCAGCTTCCAGGGGGGTGGCGAAAAA. Supplemented by reference TRBV5-1 and TRBJ1-4, the full variable domain reads KAGVTQTPRYLIKTRGQQVTLSCSPISGHRSVSWYQQTPGQGLQFLFEYFSETQRNKGNFPGRFSGRQFSNSRSEMNVSTLELGDSALYLCASSFQGGGEKLFFGSGTQLSVL.

This clone was detected many times. The sequence runs out 3 residues before the end of the CDR3; the remainder is reconstructed from the germline J gene. V and J are TRBV5-1 and TRBJ2-2, with TRBD1 as a possible D gene (6 bases). The V gene's germline CDR1 is SGHRS and CDR2 YFSETQ. Trimming cost V 5 bases and J 2 bases, with 16 bases left between them. The CDR3 loop spans 16 amino acids. The CDR3 is CASSLAGTPNTGELFF. The sequenced CDR3 bases are TGCGCCAGCAGTTTAGCAGGGACACCTAACACCGGGGAG.

This clone was counted ten times or more. The read ends 3 residues shy of where the CDR3 ends; the end is completed using the germline J gene. The chain uses TRBV7-9 and TRBJ1-1; D gene unclear. The V end was cut by 4 bases, the J end by 4 bases, with 13 bases between. Germline CDR1 reads SEHNR; CDR2 reads FQNEAQ (reference sequence). CDR3 size: 14 residues. The CDR3: CASSSPPEVTEAFF. The part of the CDR3 DNA that was read is TGTGCCAGCAGCTCACCCCCAGAGGTCACTGAA.